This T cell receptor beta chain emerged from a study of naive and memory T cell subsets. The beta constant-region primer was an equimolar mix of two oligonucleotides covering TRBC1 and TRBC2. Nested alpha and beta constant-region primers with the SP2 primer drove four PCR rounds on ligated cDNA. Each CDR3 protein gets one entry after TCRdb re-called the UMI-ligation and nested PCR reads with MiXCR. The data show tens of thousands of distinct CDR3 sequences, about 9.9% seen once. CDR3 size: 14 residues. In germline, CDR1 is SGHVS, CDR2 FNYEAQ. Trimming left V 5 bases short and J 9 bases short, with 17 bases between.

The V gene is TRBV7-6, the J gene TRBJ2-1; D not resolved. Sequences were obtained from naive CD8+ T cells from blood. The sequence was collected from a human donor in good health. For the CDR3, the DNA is TGTGCCAGCAGCGCCCGGACCGAAGGACGTGAGCAGTTCTTC. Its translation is CASSARTEGREQFF.